A selection of T cell receptor beta chains follows, all from one sample in a study of cytomegalovirus exposure and HLA in healthy donors. The method was immunoSEQ multiplex PCR; TCRdb's version includes in-frame clones alone and lacks a portion of them. The repertoire holds roughly 180,000 clones, with 78% as singletons. The material sequenced was PBMCs. The receptors shown here come from a female donor in good health and CMV-seronegative. CDR3s include the opening cysteine and the closing phenylalanine or tryptophan. The order of the fields is V gene, J gene, D gene, clone size, CDR3 protein, CDR3 DNA. The D gene is left open where the match is weak. Part of the rows lack a size; the others show once, few, many or a class for expanded clones.

V gene: TRBV7-9; J gene: TRBJ1-2; D gene: .; clone size: .; CDR3 protein: CSSSLGPYYGYTF; CDR3 DNA: TGTTCCAGCAGCTTGGGGCCCTACTATGGCTACACCTTC
V gene: TRBV4-2; J gene: TRBJ2-1; D gene: TRBD2; clone size: once; CDR3 protein: CASTPRAAGDEQFF; CDR3 DNA: TGTGCCAGCACCCCTAGGGCAGCGGGGGATGAGCAGTTCTTC
V gene: TRBV4-1; J gene: TRBJ2-1; D gene: .; clone size: .; CDR3 protein: CASSPSPTYNEQFF; CDR3 DNA: TGCGCCAGCAGTCCGTCTCCTACCTACAATGAGCAGTTCTTC
V gene: TRBV19; J gene: TRBJ2-7; D gene: .; clone size: .; CDR3 protein: CASSMDSSAAYSYEQYF; CDR3 DNA: TGTGCCAGTAGTATGGACTCCTCGGCTGCATACTCCTACGAGCAGTACTTC
V gene: TRBV13; J gene: TRBJ2-7; D gene: TRBD1; clone size: .; CDR3 protein: CASSPAGQGSDEQYF; CDR3 DNA: TGTGCCAGCAGCCCCGCTGGACAGGGGAGCGACGAGCAGTACTTC
V gene: TRBV7-2; J gene: TRBJ2-7; D gene: .; clone size: .; CDR3 protein: CASSLWARGGPTYEQYF; CDR3 DNA: TGTGCCAGCAGCTTATGGGCGAGGGGGGGTCCAACCTACGAGCAGTACTTC
V gene: TRBV5-6; J gene: TRBJ2-5; D gene: .; clone size: .; CDR3 protein: CAGSSGAGGETQYF; CDR3 DNA: TGTGCCGGCAGCTCGGGGGCCGGGGGGGAGACCCAGTACTTC
V gene: TRBV7-9; J gene: TRBJ1-1; D gene: .; clone size: .; CDR3 protein: CASSLSGETEAFF; CDR3 DNA: TGTGCCAGCAGCTTGAGTGGGGAGACTGAAGCTTTCTTT
V gene: TRBV9; J gene: TRBJ2-3; D gene: TRBD2; clone size: few; CDR3 protein: CASSPHPGLVVGTDTQYF; CDR3 DNA: TGTGCCAGCAGCCCTCACCCGGGACTAGTCGTCGGCACAGATACGCAGTATTTT
V gene: TRBV5-4; J gene: TRBJ2-5; D gene: TRBD1; clone size: .; CDR3 protein: CASSARDSQETQYF; CDR3 DNA: TGTGCCAGCAGCGCCCGGGACAGCCAAGAGACCCAGTACTTC
V gene: TRBV9; J gene: TRBJ1-1; D gene: .; clone size: .; CDR3 protein: CASSVGGGSTEAFF; CDR3 DNA: TGTGCCAGCAGCGTAGGCGGGGGGAGCACTGAAGCTTTCTTT
V gene: TRBV4-1; J gene: TRBJ2-7; D gene: .; clone size: .; CDR3 protein: CASSQEGPYEQYF; CDR3 DNA: TGCGCCAGCAGCCAAGAGGGCCCCTACGAGCAGTACTTC
V gene: TRBV4-2; J gene: TRBJ1-1; D gene: .; clone size: .; CDR3 protein: CASSQRGGNTEAFF; CDR3 DNA: TGTGCCAGCAGCCAGAGGGGAGGGAACACTGAAGCTTTCTTT
V gene: TRBV18; J gene: TRBJ2-1; D gene: .; clone size: .; CDR3 protein: CASSPNRGERFF; CDR3 DNA: TGTGCCAGCTCACCAAATAGGGGTGAGCGGTTCTTC
V gene: TRBV5-1; J gene: TRBJ1-1; D gene: .; clone size: .; CDR3 protein: CASSTLQGMGTEAFF; CDR3 DNA: TGCGCCAGCAGCACCTTACAGGGTATGGGGACTGAAGCTTTCTTT
V gene: TRBV5-1; J gene: TRBJ1-6; D gene: .; clone size: .; CDR3 protein: CASSLGPVTGSVSPLHF; CDR3 DNA: TGCGCCAGCAGCTTGGGGCCCGTGACAGGCTCCGTTTCACCCCTCCACTTT
V gene: TRBV7-6; J gene: TRBJ2-2; D gene: TRBD1; clone size: .; CDR3 protein: CASSSTGGRVGELFF; CDR3 DNA: TGTGCCAGCAGCTCTACAGGGGGCAGGGTCGGGGAGCTGTTTTTT
V gene: TRBV2; J gene: TRBJ2-7; D gene: TRBD2; clone size: few; CDR3 protein: CASSPSTSGYEQYF; CDR3 DNA: TGTGCCAGCAGTCCATCGACTAGCGGGTACGAGCAGTACTTC
V gene: TRBV29-1; J gene: TRBJ1-2; D gene: TRBD1; clone size: few; CDR3 protein: CSVDVGQAYGYTF; CDR3 DNA: TGCAGCGTTGATGTAGGACAGGCCTATGGCTACACCTTC
V gene: TRBV19; J gene: TRBJ2-5; D gene: TRBD1; clone size: .; CDR3 protein: CASSAGGAETQYF; CDR3 DNA: TGTGCCAGTAGCGCAGGGGGTGCGGAGACCCAGTACTTC
V gene: TRBV7-3; J gene: TRBJ2-7; D gene: TRBD2; clone size: .; CDR3 protein: CASSSLAGAGEQYF; CDR3 DNA: TGTGCCAGCAGCTCTCTAGCGGGAGCGGGAGAGCAGTACTTC
V gene: TRBV27; J gene: TRBJ2-3; D gene: TRBD2; clone size: .; CDR3 protein: CASTLLAGGTDTQYF; CDR3 DNA: TGTGCCAGCACTCTACTAGCGGGTGGGACAGATACGCAGTATTTT
V gene: TRBV4-1; J gene: TRBJ2-3; D gene: TRBD2; clone size: .; CDR3 protein: CASSQDTLAVSTDTQYF; CDR3 DNA: TGCGCCAGCAGCCAAGATACACTAGCGGTTAGCACAGATACGCAGTATTTT
V gene: TRBV6-6; J gene: TRBJ1-3; D gene: .; clone size: .; CDR3 protein: CASSPEDSGNTIYF; CDR3 DNA: TGTGCCAGCAGCCCAGAGGACTCTGGAAACACCATATATTTT
V gene: TRBV27; J gene: TRBJ2-1; D gene: .; clone size: .; CDR3 protein: CASSPLYRGTYNEQFF; CDR3 DNA: TGTGCCAGCAGCCCCCTTTACCGGGGTACTTACAATGAGCAGTTCTTC
V gene: TRBV5-1; J gene: TRBJ2-5; D gene: TRBD2; clone size: .; CDR3 protein: CASSLGLAGKETQYF; CDR3 DNA: TGCGCCAGCAGCTTGGGACTAGCGGGAAAGGAGACCCAGTACTTC
V gene: TRBV18; J gene: TRBJ2-2; D gene: TRBD2; clone size: .; CDR3 protein: CASSPGGEQSGELFF; CDR3 DNA: TGTGCCAGCTCACCGGGGGGGGAGCAAAGCGGGGAGCTGTTTTTT